The text below deals with one T cell receptor beta chain. This clonotype was picked up a small number of times. The antigen it recognizes is unknown. Per-base qualities were not stored, and no clone one base away is much larger. Library prep was done by PCR. The data were produced on an Illumina HiSeq 2500. To reduce PCR and sequencing biases, unique molecular identifiers were built into the TCR beta cDNA libraries. Approximately 500,000 cDNA molecules were obtained for every 1 to 10 million input T cells, so each molecule roughly corresponded to one T cell. The patient libraries were prepared and sequenced using the same protocol as the earlier healthy control dataset. Samples belonging to the same batch were prepared together, multiplexed and sequenced on a shared HiSeq lane. Per the original workflow: Raw barcoded reads were processed with MIGEC, discarding single-read molecular identifier groups before consensus assembly and CDR3 extraction. VDJtools was used for post-analysis of the clonotype tables, with diversity normalized by down-sampling every dataset to the smallest sample size. Repertoire overlap clustering matched CDR3 amino acid but not nucleotide sequences to correct batch-related cross-sample contamination. The public reads were quality trimmed at Q25 with fastp and then assembled into clones with MiXCR by TCRdb, keeping productive beta chains. Merged by CDR3 protein, the rows form single entries marked with the most common genes and DNA. None of the V and J calls come from the authors' own analysis; TCRdb made them. The sample table lists around 400,000 distinct CDR3 sequences, less than 40% of them with a count of one. The ten largest account for under 9% of the sample.

This sample was included in a study of post-analysis software for immune sequencing data (dated by TCRdb to the mid-2010s). General notes on the study: Relapsing-remitting, secondary progressive and progressive-relapsing multiple sclerosis were recorded as disease courses, and subtype annotation was lacking for some patients. Patient repertoires were compared against 11 to 12 previously published healthy control repertoires from donors aged 6 to 25 years. A subset of samples was prepared in parallel using single-end sample barcoding, then pooled and co-amplified after Illumina adapter ligation. The paper's findings and limits, for the study overall: Significantly lower normalized Chao1 diversity was found in multiple sclerosis patients than in controls, suggesting substantial peripheral T-cell clonal expansion. When samples were clustered directly using the F measure, samples prepared in the same batch co-clustered strongly, which prompted a batch-effect correction. Significantly higher frequencies in patients than in controls were found for a few TRBV segments, including TRBV5-6, TRBV5-1 and TRBV20-1. The multiple sclerosis patient group was slightly younger than the control group.

To demonstrate the VDJtools post-analysis software, TCR beta repertoires were profiled from the peripheral blood of 13 young patients with multiple sclerosis. The multiple sclerosis patients were children and adolescents between roughly 6 and 16 years of age. V loses 3 bases, J loses 6 bases, and the germline ends lie 18 bases apart. From the germline V gene, CDR1 is KGHSH and CDR2 is LQKENI. From its cysteine to its phenylalanine, the CDR3 spans 16 amino acids. The read is trimmed to its CDR3 DNA, 48 bases read in frame from base 1. The chain links TRBV18 with TRBJ1-5; a weak D assignment points to TRBD1 (5 bases agree). Sequenced input: blood. This clonotype was obtained from a girl aged 2-15 years with multiple sclerosis. The CDR3 region reads CASSPGDGLTGQPQHF. The DNA sequence reads TGTGCCAGCTCACCTGGGGACGGACTTACGGGTCAGCCCCAGCATTTT.